The 23 T cell receptor beta chains listed next were all sequenced from one sample in a study of blood T cells in healthy people across ages. A sample-barcoded 5' primer and a J-beta primer mix were used in a second PCR of roughly 7 to 11 cycles. TCRdb redid the calling of the 5' RACE reads with MiXCR, one entry per CDR3 protein. The sample includes about 1,500,000 distinct CDR3 sequences, 35% to 45% of them seen just once. The sequenced sample was blood. The receptors originated from a woman aged 18-29 years in good health.

The V and J genes are TRBV9 and TRBJ2-1; the match to TRBD2 covers 7 bases. Trimming cost V 0 bases and J 4 bases; bases outside gene matches: 4. The CDR3 spans 15 residues. Germline lookup yields CDR1 SGDLS and CDR2 YYNGEE. The CDR3 protein is CASSVDPGGYNEQFF. The CDR3 bases are TGTGCCAGCAGCGTAGACCCGGGGGGATACAATGAGCAGTTCTTC.

This clonotype has more than one count but fewer than ten. The chain carries TRBV25-1 and TRBJ2-7; the D is unclear. The CDR3 runs to 14 residues. Trimming stripped 3 bases from V and 6 bases from J, with 15 bases between. Per germline, CDR1 MGHDK and CDR2 SYGVNS. CDR3 sequence reads: CASSDYQLLPEQYF. The CDR3 coding sequence is TGTGCCAGCAGTGATTATCAGCTTCTTCCCGAGCAGTACTTC.

V and J are TRBV12-3 or TRBV12-4 and TRBJ1-2; TRBD1 might be the D (6 bases). The CDR3 totals 12 residues. V was pared by 0 bases and J by 10 bases, with 9 bases between. This CDR3 is CASSLAGGPYTF. The DNA of the CDR3 is TGTGCCAGCAGTTTAGCGGGGGGGCCCTACACCTTC.

This clonotype came up a few times. The chain uses TRBV5-1 and TRBJ2-1, with D possibly matching TRBD1 (5 bases). Between the trimmed V and J ends, which lost 6 bases and 5 bases, there was a span of 18 bases. The CDR3 length is 15 residues. Germline assignment: CDR1 SGHRS and CDR2 YFSETQ. The CDR3 sequence: CASTSDGQGNNEQFF. The CDR3 DNA reads as TGCGCCAGCACCTCAGACGGGCAGGGCAACAATGAGCAGTTCTTC.

The CDR3 reads CASSLLLAGRETDTQYF. CDR3 sequence (DNA): TGTGCCAGCAGCTTATTGCTAGCGGGACGCGAAACAGATACGCAGTATTTT. The chain combines TRBV7-2 with TRBJ2-3, with 9 bases matching TRBD2. Germline V gene data show CDR1 as SGHTA and CDR2 as FQGNSA. CDR3 size: 17 residues. The J segment lost 3 bases and the V segment lost 2 bases, leaving 9 bases of the junction unmatched.

V usage is TRBV19 and J usage is TRBJ1-5; possible D gene TRBD1, 6 bases. CDR1 is LNHDA and CDR2 is SQIVND in the germline V gene (reference sequence). V was pared by 0 bases and J by 7 bases, with 7 bases between. This CDR3 has 13 residues. The CDR3: CASSIDQGQPQHF. Written as DNA, the CDR3 is TGTGCCAGTAGTATAGATCAGGGGCAGCCCCAGCATTTT.

This chain connects TRBV2 to TRBJ1-2; D not resolved. Germline V lookup: CDR1 SNHLY, CDR2 FYNNEI. CDR3 length: 16 residues. Deletions cut 0 bases from V and 6 bases from J, with 17 bases between. The CDR3 here is CASSEALLGRGNGYTF. As DNA, the CDR3 is TGTGCCAGCAGTGAAGCGCTTTTAGGGCGAGGCAATGGCTACACCTTC.

V and J are TRBV12-5 and TRBJ2-5, with a tentative D call TRBD1 (6 bases). This CDR3 is 15 amino acids long. Trimming cost V 6 bases and J 5 bases, with 19 bases left between them. Looked up from germline, CDR1 is LGHNT and CDR2 is FRNRAP. CDR3: CASGKGTSPGETQYF. The CDR3 coding sequence is TGTGCTAGTGGGAAAGGGACATCTCCTGGGGAGACCCAGTACTTC.

Turning to this clonotype: At one of its ends the junction is not consistent with the germline gene, which may arise from a read error. The V call is TRBV6-1, the J call TRBJ2-5; a weak D match, TRBD1 (6 bases). Germline CDR1 MNHNS, CDR2 SASEGT. The CDR3 consists of 12 residues. The CDR3: CTSRTIGGEQYF. CDR3 DNA: TGTACCAGCAGGACGATAGGGGGAGAGCAGTACTTC.

J is TRBJ2-5 and V is TRBV24-1; D call uncertain. There are 13 residues in the CDR3. V lost 0 bases and J lost 11, with 12 bases in between. CDR1 and CDR2 (germline): KGHDR, SFDVKD. CDR3 amino acids: CATSDLSRDEQYF. The CDR3 nucleotides are TGTGCCACCAGTGATTTGAGTAGGGATGAGCAGTACTTC.

This clonotype was picked up a small number of times. The chain combines TRBV20-1 with TRBJ2-5; 9 bases line up with TRBD2. The CDR3 has 13 amino acids. V gave up 7 bases and J gave up 2 bases; unmatched junction bases: 5. CDR1 is DFQATT, CDR2 SNEGSKA, per germline (reference sequence). CDR3 loop: CSVTSGRQETQYF. In DNA, the CDR3 is TGCAGTGTGACTAGCGGAAGACAAGAGACCCAGTACTTC.

This clonotype was counted a single time. The V gene is TRBV28, the J gene TRBJ1-5; D ambiguous. This CDR3 comprises 16 residues. The germline CDR1 and CDR2 sequences are MDHEN and SYDVKM. The ends were cut back, 3 bases at V and 1 base at J, with 13 bases in the middle. The CDR3 region is CASSLGRRESNQPQHF. The CDR3 nucleotides are TGTGCCAGCAGTTTGGGAAGGCGAGAGAGCAATCAGCCCCAGCATTTT.

The CDR3 here is CAISSPGTGARETQYF. The CDR3 nucleotides read TGTGCCATCAGTAGCCCCGGGACAGGGGCACGGGAGACCCAGTACTTC. J is TRBJ2-5 and V is TRBV10-3, with 10 bases lining up with TRBD1. Per germline, CDR1 ENHRY and CDR2 SYGVKD. J lost 5 bases, V lost 5 bases, and 11 bases had no gene match. The CDR3 is made up of 16 amino acids.

In DNA form, the CDR3 reads TGCGCCAGCAGCCAAGATGTAAGAGGGGGTTATAATTCACCCCTCCACTTT. It yields the protein CASSQDVRGGYNSPLHF. The chain couples TRBV4-1 to TRBJ1-6; the D gene is possibly TRBD1 (6 bases). The CDR3 is 17 residues long. CDR1 MGHRA and CDR2 YSYEKL come from the germline V gene. With 0 bases removed from V and 4 bases from J, the gap between germline ends came to 13 bases.

The V call is TRBV10-3, the J call TRBJ2-3; a possible D gene is TRBD2 (5 bases). CDR1 and CDR2 (germline): ENHRY, SYGVKD. This CDR3 region has 12 residues. The V end was cut by 4 bases, the J end by 9 bases, with 11 bases between. The CDR3 DNA follows: TGTGCCATCAGTGGGTTAGGAGGAACGCAGTATTTT. Translating it yields CAISGLGGTQYF.

This clonotype turned up a few times. The rearrangement joins TRBV12-3 or TRBV12-4 to TRBJ1-5; TRBD1 is a possible D gene (5 bases). The V end lost 5 bases, the J end lost 4 bases, and 12 bases lay between the germline ends. The CDR3 is 14 residues long. The CDR3 sequence is CASSPDSTNQPQHF. For the CDR3, the DNA is TGTGCCAGCAGTCCCGACAGTACGAATCAGCCCCAGCATTTT.

This clonotype has only a few counts. The chain uses TRBV20-1 and TRBJ2-1, with TRBD2 identical over 13 bases. The CDR3 contains 18 residues. The germline V gene has CDR1 DFQATT and CDR2 SNEGSKA (reference sequence). V was pared by 2 bases and J by 8 bases, with 15 bases of the junction left unmatched. The CDR3 DNA follows: TGCAGTGCTAGATCAAGGACTAGCGGGAGCCCCCGGGGAGATGAGCAGTTCTTC. Translation gives CSARSRTSGSPRGDEQFF.

The V call is TRBV4-1, the J call TRBJ2-5; 7 nucleotides align to TRBD2. Germline trimming cut 0 bases from V and 11 bases from J; bases unmatched to any gene: 18. The CDR3 has 17 amino acids. CDR1 is MGHRA and CDR2 is YSYEKL in the germline V gene. The CDR3: CASSQDMSGASYNEQYF. For the CDR3, the DNA is TGCGCCAGCAGCCAAGATATGAGCGGGGCCTCCTACAATGAGCAGTACTTC.

The J gene is TRBJ2-5, the V gene TRBV24-1; weak D call: TRBD1 (5 bases). Germline V CDR1 and CDR2: KGHDR, SFDVKD. Trimming took off 2 bases at V and 4 bases at J, with 10 bases between the two ends. The CDR3 extends over 14 amino acids. The CDR3 sequence is CATSDSDSRETQYF. The CDR3 nucleotides are TGTGCCACCAGTGATTCCGACAGTCGAGAGACCCAGTACTTC.

A single count supports this clonotype. One junction end disagrees with the germline gene, perhaps due to a read error. This chain joins TRBV13 and TRBJ2-6; D gene ambiguous. Germline CDR1 PRHDT, CDR2 FYEKMQ (reference sequence). CDR3 length: 12 residues. CDR3 sequence: CASSFAPGSLTF. CDR3 sequence (DNA): TGCGCCAGCAGCTTCGCCCCCGGGTCCCTGACTTTC.

As for this clonotype: One end of the junction fails to match germline, which may point to a read error. This chain joins TRBV7-8 and TRBJ2-3; 7 bases agree with TRBD2. Germline CDR1 and CDR2: SGHVS and FQNEAQ. CDR3 length: 16 residues. The CDR3 loop is CASSFPRAGAGDTRYF. In DNA form, the CDR3 reads TGTGCCAGCAGCTTTCCCCGGGCGGGAGCTGGAGATACGCGGTATTTT. Together with reference TRBV7-8 and TRBJ2-3, the CDR3 gives the full variable domain: GAGVSQSPRYKVAKRGQDVALRCDPISGHVSLFWYQQALGQGPEFLTYFQNEAQLDKSGLPSDRFFAERPEGSVSTLKIQRTQQEDSAVYLCASSFPRAGAGDTRYFGPGTRLTVL.

J is TRBJ2-1 and V is TRBV12-3 or TRBV12-4; D uncertain. The ends were cut back, 6 bases at V and 6 bases at J, with 15 bases in the middle. This CDR3 comprises 14 residues. This chain's CDR3 is CASRPPSEFNEQFF. The CDR3 nucleotides are TGTGCCAGCAGGCCCCCCTCAGAGTTCAATGAGCAGTTCTTC.

CDR3 in amino acids: CASRYLAGSTDTQYF. DNA of the CDR3: TGTGCCAGCAGATATCTAGCGGGGAGCACAGATACGCAGTATTTT. The V call is TRBV28, the J call TRBJ2-3; TRBD2 agrees at 9 bases. The V gene's germline CDR1 is MDHEN and CDR2 SYDVKM. V dropped 6 bases and J dropped 0; count of bases not matched to a gene: 4. The CDR3 spans 15 residues.